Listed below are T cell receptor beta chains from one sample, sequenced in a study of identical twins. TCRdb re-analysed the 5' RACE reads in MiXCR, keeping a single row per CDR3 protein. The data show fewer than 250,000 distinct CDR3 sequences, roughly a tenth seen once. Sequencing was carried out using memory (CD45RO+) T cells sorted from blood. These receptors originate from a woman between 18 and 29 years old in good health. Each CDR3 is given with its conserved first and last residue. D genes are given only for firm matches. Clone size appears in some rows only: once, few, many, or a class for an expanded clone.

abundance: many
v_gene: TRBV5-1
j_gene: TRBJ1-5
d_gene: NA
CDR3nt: TGCGCCAGCAGCTACGGAGGGGAGCAGCCCCAGCATTTT
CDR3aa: CASSYGGEQPQHF

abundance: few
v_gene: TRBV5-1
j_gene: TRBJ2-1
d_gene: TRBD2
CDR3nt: TGCGCCAGCAGCCAGCCCGGGGGGTCCAATGAGCAGTTCTTC
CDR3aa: CASSQPGGSNEQFF

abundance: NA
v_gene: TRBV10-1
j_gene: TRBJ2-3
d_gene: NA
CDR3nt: TGCGCCAGCAGTAAAGGGGGTTTATCGGATACGCAGTATTTT
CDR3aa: CASSKGGLSDTQYF

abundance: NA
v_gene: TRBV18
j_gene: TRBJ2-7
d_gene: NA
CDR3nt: TGTGCCAGCTCACCCGATTACCCCGGGACCCAACCTACGGCCTACTTC
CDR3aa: CASSPDYPGTQPTAYF

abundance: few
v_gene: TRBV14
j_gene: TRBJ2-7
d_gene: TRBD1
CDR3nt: TGTGCCAGCAGCCAAGAACAGGGGATCCTTTTCCACGAGCAGTACTTC
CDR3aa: CASSQEQGILFHEQYF

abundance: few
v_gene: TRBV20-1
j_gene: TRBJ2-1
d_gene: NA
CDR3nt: TGCAGTGCTAGTGTTTCAGTCAGGGGTTCGGACAATGAGCAGTTCTTC
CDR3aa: CSASVSVRGSDNEQFF

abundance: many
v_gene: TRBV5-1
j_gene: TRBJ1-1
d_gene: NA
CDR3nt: TGCGCCAGCAGCTTCCGGGACACTGAAGCTTTCTTT
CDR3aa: CASSFRDTEAFF

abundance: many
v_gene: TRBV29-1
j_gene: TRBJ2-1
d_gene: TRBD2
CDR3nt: TGCAGCGTTGTGGGCGGGAGGGCCCGCAATGAGCAGTTCTTC
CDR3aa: CSVVGGRARNEQFF

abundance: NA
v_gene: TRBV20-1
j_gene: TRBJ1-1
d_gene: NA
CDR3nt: TGCAGTGCTAGAGACAGTTCCGTGACTGAAGCTTTCTTT
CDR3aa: CSARDSSVTEAFF

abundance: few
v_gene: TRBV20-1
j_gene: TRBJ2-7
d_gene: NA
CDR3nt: TGCAGTGCTGCCTACGAGCAGTACTTC
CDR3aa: CSAAYEQYF

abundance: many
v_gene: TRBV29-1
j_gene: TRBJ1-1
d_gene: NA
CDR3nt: TGCAGCGTTGCCGCAGGGTGGGGGATGAACACTGAAGCTTTCTTT
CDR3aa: CSVAAGWGMNTEAFF

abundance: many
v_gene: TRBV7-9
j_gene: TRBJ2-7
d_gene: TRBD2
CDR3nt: TGTGCCAGCAGCTTATCGTCTAGCGGCGAGCAGTACTTC
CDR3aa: CASSLSSSGEQYF

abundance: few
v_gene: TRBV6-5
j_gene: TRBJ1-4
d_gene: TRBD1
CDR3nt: TGTGCCAGCAGTTCACAGGGGGCGTGGGAAAAACTGTTTTTT
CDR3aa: CASSSQGAWEKLFF

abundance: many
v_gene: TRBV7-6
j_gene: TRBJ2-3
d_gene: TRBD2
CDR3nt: TGTGCCAGCAGCTTACCGCCTCCTAGGTCGGGGGGAGGTGCAGATACGCAGTATTTT
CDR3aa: CASSLPPPRSGGGADTQYF

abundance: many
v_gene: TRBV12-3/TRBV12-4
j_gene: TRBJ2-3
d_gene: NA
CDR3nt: TGTGCCAGCAGTTTAGGTCCCACCACCACAGATACGCAGTATTTT
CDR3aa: CASSLGPTTTDTQYF

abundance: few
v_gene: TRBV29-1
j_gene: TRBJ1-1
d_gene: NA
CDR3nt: TGCAGCGTTGCAGGGGCGAACACTGAAGCTTTCTTT
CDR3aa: CSVAGANTEAFF

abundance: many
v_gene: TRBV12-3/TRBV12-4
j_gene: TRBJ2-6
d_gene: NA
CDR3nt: TGTGCCAGCAGTTTGGCCGGGGCCAACGTCCTGACTTTC
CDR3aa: CASSLAGANVLTF

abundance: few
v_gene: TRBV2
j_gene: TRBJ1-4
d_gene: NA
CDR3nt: TGTGCCAGCAGGGAAAGGGGTGAAAAACTGTTTTTT
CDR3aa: CASRERGEKLFF

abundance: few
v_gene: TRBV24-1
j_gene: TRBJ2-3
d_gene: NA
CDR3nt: TGTGCCACCAGTGCCAGAGGTGGCACAGATACGCAGTATTTT
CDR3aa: CATSARGGTDTQYF

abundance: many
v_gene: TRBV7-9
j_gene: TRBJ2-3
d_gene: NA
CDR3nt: TGTGCCAGCAGCTACACCCAAAGAATCACAGATACGCAGTATTTT
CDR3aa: CASSYTQRITDTQYF